These 23 T cell receptor beta chains came from one sample sequenced in a study of blood T cells in healthy people across ages. Using a J-beta primer mix together with a sample-barcoded 5' primer, a second PCR was run for about 6 to 11 cycles. TCRdb redid the calling of the 5' RACE reads with MiXCR, one entry per CDR3 protein. The sample comprises about 1.5 million distinct CDR3 sequences, approximately 43% of which are singletons, and around 4% rests with the top ten. The sample comprised blood. Receptors were obtained from a woman aged 18-29 years in good health.

The J gene is TRBJ2-1, the V gene TRBV4-3; TRBD2 agrees at 8 bases. Germline trimming cut 0 bases from V and 6 bases from J; bases unmatched to any gene: 19. The CDR3 length is 20 residues. Germline V gene lookup returns CDR1 LGHNA and CDR2 YSLEER. The CDR3 DNA follows: TGCGCCAGCAGCCAAGAAAGGTCGGTAGCGGGGTGGGCCTCTGGCAATGAGCAGTTCTTC. Amino acids: CASSQERSVAGWASGNEQFF.

This clonotype was observed a few times. The chain couples TRBV30 to TRBJ2-1; 7 bases match TRBD1. V shed 3 bases and J 2 bases; nucleotides not matched to a gene: 4. There are 14 residues in the CDR3. In germline, CDR1 is GTSNPN, CDR2 SVGIG (reference sequence). CDR3 protein: CAWRDRTAYNEQFF. The CDR3 DNA reads TGTGCCTGGAGGGACAGGACGGCCTACAATGAGCAGTTCTTC.

The chain carries TRBV6-6 and TRBJ1-4; no definite D call. V was clipped by 0 bases and J by 0 bases, with 8 bases between them. Per the germline V gene, CDR1 is MNHNY and CDR2 is SVGAGI (reference sequence). The CDR3 has 16 amino acids. The CDR3 sequence is CASSYSFTATNEKLFF. The DNA for the CDR3 is TGTGCCAGCAGTTACTCGTTTACTGCAACTAATGAAAAACTGTTTTTT.

V gene TRBV10-3 combines with J gene TRBJ2-7, with D hard to call. The V and J ends lost 2 bases and 6 bases respectively, with 5 bases between them. The CDR3 sequence is 11 residues long. Germline CDR1 ENHRY, CDR2 SYGVKD. CDR3 sequence (DNA): TGTGCCATCAGTGAGCCCCCCGAGCAGTACTTC. Its translation is CAISEPPEQYF.

The chain has TRBV12-3 or TRBV12-4 and TRBJ1-1; D call uncertain. V was clipped by 3 bases and J by 1 base, with 9 bases between them. This CDR3 is built from 14 residues. DNA for the CDR3: TGTGCCAGCAGTTTGACTGAACGGAACACTGAAGCTTTCTTT. Its translation: CASSLTERNTEAFF.

Remarks on this clonotype: Mismatch with germline at one junction end may stem from a read error. The chain couples TRBV7-2 to TRBJ2-4; 10 nucleotides line up with TRBD2. The J call is doubtful: the DNA matches TRBJ2-7 better. The CDR3 sequence is 17 residues long. Germline-derived CDR1 and CDR2 are SGHTA and FQGNSA. The CDR3 sequence is CAGSSAPGTSEFLEQYF. The CDR3, as DNA: TGTGCCGGCAGCTCAGCCCCCGGGACTAGCGAATTCCTCGAGCAGTACTTC.

Only a few counts were recorded for this clonotype. The chain links TRBV7-9 to TRBJ2-1; 7 positions agree with TRBD2. Trimming took 2 bases from V and 3 from J; bases not matched to a gene: 7. The CDR3 covers 16 residues. Germline values: CDR1 SEHNR, CDR2 FQNEAQ (reference sequence). CDR3 protein: CASSLNPLAVYNEQFF. As DNA, the CDR3 is TGTGCCAGCAGCTTAAATCCCCTAGCGGTCTACAATGAGCAGTTCTTC.

The count of this clonotype is one. V usage is TRBV7-3 and J usage is TRBJ1-1; D might be TRBD1 (5 bases). Germline CDR1 SGHTA, CDR2 FQGTGA. The CDR3 runs to 15 residues. Between the trimmed V and J ends, which lost 6 bases and 5 bases, there was a span of 19 bases. The CDR3 DNA follows: TGTGCCAGCAGTCCTCCGGGGGGGGTAGAGACTGAAGCTTTCTTT. Its translation: CASSPPGGVETEAFF. Drawing the rest from reference TRBV7-3 and TRBJ1-1, the complete variable domain is GAGVSQTPSNKVTEKGKYVELRCDPISGHTALYWYRQSLGQGPEFLIYFQGTGAADDSGLPNDRFFAVRPEGSVSTLKIQRTERGDSAVYLCASSPPGGVETEAFFGQGTRLTVV.

The chain uses TRBV6-2 or TRBV6-3 and TRBJ1-1; 9 bases are a match to TRBD1. The J segment lost 1 base and the V segment lost 6 bases, leaving 9 bases of the junction unmatched. Per germline, CDR1 MNHEY and CDR2 SVGEGT. CDR3 length: 16 amino acids. This CDR3 reads CASRSGRTGENTEAFF. As DNA, the CDR3 is TGTGCCAGCAGGAGTGGTCGGACAGGGGAGAACACTGAAGCTTTCTTT.

V usage is TRBV21-1 and J usage is TRBJ2-1; TRBD2 is the table's D call, not checked against the DNA. TRBV21-1 is noted as a pseudogene. The CDR3 extends over 17 amino acids. In DNA form, the CDR3 reads TGTGCCAGCAGCAAAGCTATAGCGGGGGGGAACGACAATGAGCAGTTCTTC. Translation gives CASSKAIAGGNDNEQFF.

The CDR3 is CSVDKDRGFKDTQYF. CDR3 coding DNA: TGCAGCGTTGATAAGGACAGGGGATTTAAGGATACGCAGTATTTT. The chain recombines TRBV29-1 with TRBJ2-3; 9 positions match TRBD1. With V trimmed by 3 bases and J by 6 bases, 10 bases remained unmatched. Germline assignment: CDR1 SQVTM and CDR2 ANQGSEA. There are 15 residues in the CDR3.

The V gene is TRBV20-1, the J gene TRBJ1-2, with D maybe TRBD1 (6 bases). CDR3 length equals 16 residues. V lost 0 bases and J 7 bases, leaving 21 bases between the germline ends. Germline V gene sequence: CDR1 DFQATT, CDR2 SNEGSKA (reference sequence). The CDR3 sequence is CSARDLLAGAGSGYTF. CDR3 in DNA: TGCAGTGCTAGAGATCTTCTTGCGGGGGCCGGTAGTGGCTACACCTTC.

A word on this clonotype: Since a much larger clone is just one base distant, this may be a read error. CDR3 amino acids: CAGRSATNEKLFF. In nucleotides, the CDR3 is TGTGCCGGCCGATCCGCAACTAATGAAAAACTGTTTTTT. The chain joins TRBV12-3 or TRBV12-4 to TRBJ1-4; D uncertain. V was shortened by 11 bases and J by 0 bases, with 10 bases between the two germline ends. This CDR3 region has 13 residues.

This clonotype was seen more than once but under ten times. The CDR3 is CASSLGRRYGYTF. The CDR3 region has the DNA TGTGCCAGCAGTCTGGGGCGCCGGTATGGCTACACCTTC. This chain links TRBV25-1 with TRBJ1-2, with D possibly TRBD1 on 5 matching bases. Germline loops: CDR1 MGHDK, CDR2 SYGVNS. The CDR3 consists of 13 residues. Trimming removed 5 bases from V and 5 bases from J, with 12 bases in between.

The table lists this clonotype with a few counts. J is TRBJ1-6 and V is TRBV25-1, with D maybe TRBD1 (5 bases). Trimming removed 2 bases at V and 6 bases at J, with 11 bases between. Germline loops: CDR1 MGHDK, CDR2 SYGVNS. The CDR3 contains 15 residues. This chain's CDR3 is CASSERGVSNSPLHF. The CDR3 coding sequence is TGTGCCAGCAGTGAACGAGGGGTTAGTAATTCACCCCTCCACTTT.

This clonotype was recorded at least ten times. The chain is built from TRBV5-1 and TRBJ1-1; no reliable D call. V shed 5 bases and J shed 1 base, with 3 bases lying between them. This CDR3 has 11 amino acids. The germline V gene has CDR1 SGHRS and CDR2 YFSETQ. The CDR3 here is CASRSNTEAFF. The CDR3 nucleotides are TGCGCCAGCAGATCGAACACTGAAGCTTTCTTT.

A few counts support this clonotype. The genes are TRBV6-5 and TRBJ1-2; D may be TRBD1 (5 bases). This CDR3 region has 13 residues. Trimming cost V 5 bases and J 3 bases, with 10 bases left between them. The germline gives CDR1 MNHEY, CDR2 SVGAGI. CDR3 coding DNA: TGTGCCAGCAGTCCAACCAGGGACTATGGCTACACCTTC. Amino acids: CASSPTRDYGYTF.

Comments on this clonotype: This may be a read error, as it is one base from a much larger clone. The J gene is TRBJ2-1, the V gene TRBV7-2; D gene ambiguous. CDR3 length: 12 amino acids. V lost 5 bases, J lost 13 bases, and 15 bases lay in between. CDR1 and CDR2 from the germline V gene are SGHTA and FQGNSA. The CDR3 here is CASSRTQETQFF. As DNA, the CDR3 is TGTGCCAGCAGCCGGACCCAAGAGACCCAGTTCTTC.

This clonotype was found a few times. The chain uses TRBV28 and TRBJ2-3; D remains ambiguous. V was cut by 2 bases and J by 10 bases, with 7 bases left in between. The CDR3 runs 11 residues. CDR1 and CDR2 (germline): MDHEN, SYDVKM. The DNA of the CDR3 is TGTGCCAGCAGTTTAGCGTACGCGCAGTATTTT. Amino acids: CASSLAYAQYF.

The CDR3 bases are TGTGCCAGCAGCCCTTCCCGGACAGGGGCCTATTCACCCCTCCACTTT. This sequence encodes CASSPSRTGAYSPLHF. The chain links TRBV7-2 to TRBJ1-6; 9 bases are shared with TRBD1. V lost 5 bases to trimming and J lost 8 bases; unmatched junction nucleotides: 10. The CDR3 has 16 amino acids. Per germline, CDR1 SGHTA and CDR2 FQGNSA.

This chain joins TRBV29-1 and TRBJ2-3, with D possibly TRBD2 on 5 matching bases. V lost 6 bases to trimming and J lost 5 bases, with 12 bases between them. Germline loops: CDR1 SQVTM, CDR2 ANQGSEA. The CDR3 has 12 amino acids. CDR3 sequence: CSVERGKDTQYF. The DNA for the CDR3 is TGCAGCGTGGAACGGGGAAAAGATACGCAGTATTTT.

V gene TRBV9 combines with J gene TRBJ2-7; D is perhaps TRBD2 (6 bases). The germline V gene has CDR1 SGDLS and CDR2 YYNGEE. The germline V and J ends were trimmed by 3 bases and 7 bases, with 20 bases remaining between them. The CDR3 sequence is 15 residues long. The CDR3 nucleotides are TGTGCCAGCAGCGACCGGGACTTCTACTACAATGAGCAGTACTTC. It encodes CASSDRDFYYNEQYF.

The chain links TRBV3-1 to TRBJ1-2; D ambiguous. The CDR3 totals 15 residues. The germline gives CDR1 LGHDT, CDR2 YNNKEL (reference sequence). V was cut by 1 base and J by 2 bases, with 11 bases left in between. This CDR3 reads CASSQVRPGNYGYTF. The CDR3 DNA sequence: TGTGCCAGCAGCCAAGTCCGGCCGGGGAACTATGGCTACACCTTC. The complete variable domain, with remaining parts taken from reference TRBV3-1 and TRBJ1-2, reads DTAVSQTPKYLVTQMGNDKSIKCEQNLGHDTMYWYKQDSKKFLKIMFSYNNKELIINETVPNRFSPKSPDKAHLNLHINSLELGDSAVYFCASSQVRPGNYGYTFGSGTRLTVV.